Presented here are 25 T cell receptor beta chains from one specimen sequenced in a study of neurological immune-mediated disorders. TCRdb recomputed calls from the 5' RACE reads with MiXCR, one row per CDR3 protein. The sample shows roughly 100,000 distinct CDR3 sequences, roughly a tenth of them seen only once. The time point is: longitudinal time-point 3. The sample comprised PBMCs. These TCRs come from a female donor with HTLV-1-associated myelopathy (HAM/TSP).

There are many counts of this clonotype. The chain employs TRBV20-1 and TRBJ1-2, with a weak D call TRBD1 (6 bases). V was cut by 7 bases and J by 2 bases, with 17 bases left in between. Germline V CDR1 and CDR2: DFQATT, SNEGSKA (reference sequence). There are 14 residues in the CDR3. The CDR3 bases are TGCAGTGGTCGCGGTGGGGGGGGCAACTATGGCTACACCTTC. Translated, it gives CSGRGGGGNYGYTF.

This clonotype has ten or more counts. V usage is TRBV20-1 and J usage is TRBJ2-1; 16 bases map to TRBD2. Germline CDR1 is DFQATT and CDR2 is SNEGSKA (reference sequence). Trimming removed 0 bases from V and 9 bases from J; junction bases left unmatched: 5. The CDR3 sequence is 16 residues long. CDR3 DNA sequence: TGCAGTGCTAGAGAAGGGACTAGCGGGGGGGCCAGTGAGCAGTTCTTC. Translating it yields CSAREGTSGGASEQFF.

The chain recombines TRBV5-1 with TRBJ2-3, with 9 nucleotides matching TRBD1. The CDR3 spans 18 residues. Germline trimming cut 0 bases from V and 4 bases from J; bases unmatched to any gene: 12. CDR1 SGHRS and CDR2 YFSETQ come from the germline V gene. Here the CDR3 DNA reads TGCGCCAGCAGCTTGGCCGGGTACTGGACAGGGGTGGCAGATACGCAGTATTTT. Translation: CASSLAGYWTGVADTQYF.

This clonotype was found many times. The rearrangement uses TRBV27 and TRBJ2-7, with a tentative D call TRBD2 (6 bases). Germline loops: CDR1 MNHEY, CDR2 SMNVEV (reference sequence). V lost 6 bases and J 2 bases, leaving 14 bases between the germline ends. The CDR3 covers 14 residues. The CDR3 bases are TGTGCCAGCAGGTCGGACTACGTTACCTACGAGCAGTACTTC. This encodes CASRSDYVTYEQYF.

At least ten counts were recorded for this clonotype. This chain links TRBV4-1 with TRBJ2-3; D unresolved. V was pared by 4 bases and J by 0 bases, with 14 bases between. This CDR3 is built from 16 residues. Germline values: CDR1 MGHRA, CDR2 YSYEKL. In nucleotides, the CDR3 is TGCGCCAGCAGCCTCCGCGGCGTGGAAAGCACAGATACGCAGTATTTT. This encodes CASSLRGVESTDTQYF.

In this sample, this clonotype turned up many times. J is TRBJ2-6 and V is TRBV5-5; D unresolved. The V and J ends lost 3 bases and 1 base respectively, with 8 bases between them. Germline V gene data show CDR1 as SGHKS and CDR2 as YYEKEE (reference sequence). This CDR3 contains 15 residues. The CDR3 sequence is CASSSQLSGANVLTF. The CDR3 DNA is TGTGCCAGCAGCTCCCAGCTGTCTGGGGCCAACGTCCTGACTTTC.

This clonotype came up many times. This sequence joins TRBV5-1 and TRBJ2-3, with TRBD1 matching over 7 bases. In germline, CDR1 is SGHRS, CDR2 YFSETQ. The CDR3 consists of 14 residues. Trimming cost V 4 bases and J 0 bases; bases outside gene matches: 2. As DNA, the CDR3 is TGCGCCAGCAGCGTGACAGGGAGCACAGATACGCAGTATTTT. Translating gives CASSVTGSTDTQYF.

This clonotype was detected only a few times. V gene TRBV29-1 combines with J gene TRBJ2-3, with D possibly TRBD2 on 5 matching bases. The CDR3 is made up of 13 amino acids. Per the germline V gene, CDR1 is SQVTM and CDR2 is ANQGSEA. Trimming took 5 bases from V and 1 from J, leaving 10 bases between them. CDR3 nucleotide sequence: TGCAGCGTTTTATCAGCGGGCACAGATACGCAGTATTTT. This codes for CSVLSAGTDTQYF.

This clonotype has a count of ten or more. The rearrangement uses TRBV27 and TRBJ2-2; D ambiguous. Deletions cut 2 bases from V and 2 bases from J, with 6 bases between. The CDR3 runs to 14 residues. Per germline, CDR1 MNHEY and CDR2 SMNVEV (reference sequence). CDR3 residues: CASSLGENTGELFF. The CDR3 DNA reads TGTGCCAGCAGTTTAGGGGAAAACACCGGGGAGCTGTTTTTT.

This clonotype has more than one count but fewer than ten. This could be a read error, since a much larger clone is one nucleotide away. In nucleotides, the CDR3 is TGTGCCAACAGCCAAGGGGCGGGACGAAACTATGGCTACACCTTC. This gives the protein CANSQGAGRNYGYTF. V usage is TRBV3-1 and J usage is TRBJ1-2, with D possibly matching TRBD1 (5 bases). There are 15 residues in the CDR3. Germline V CDR1 and CDR2: LGHDT, YNNKEL (reference sequence).

There are many counts of this clonotype. The chain uses TRBV29-1 and TRBJ2-1; a possible D gene is TRBD1 (5 bases). CDR1 is SQVTM and CDR2 is ANQGSEA in the germline V gene. The CDR3 consists of 14 residues. V gave up 4 bases and J gave up 9 bases, with 19 bases separating them. This CDR3 is CSVVGTGPLGEQFF. In DNA form, the CDR3 reads TGCAGCGTTGTAGGAACAGGCCCTTTAGGTGAGCAGTTCTTC.

This clonotype was observed at least ten times. The chain has TRBV11-2 and TRBJ2-7; possibly TRBD2 for D (6 bases). In germline, CDR1 is SGHAT, CDR2 FQNNGV. V lost 6 bases to trimming and J lost 0 bases, with 12 bases between them. The CDR3 is 14 residues long. CDR3 residues: CASSTRDSSYEQYF. The DNA for the CDR3 is TGTGCCAGCAGTACCAGGGACTCCTCCTACGAGCAGTACTTC.

This clonotype has only a few counts. This chain links TRBV7-2 with TRBJ2-1; no firm D call. Trimming stripped 3 bases from V and 3 bases from J, with 12 bases between. Germline CDR1 SGHTA, CDR2 FQGNSA. CDR3 length: 15 residues. CDR3 protein: CASSFRVPFYNEQFF. The CDR3 nucleotides read TGTGCCAGCAGCTTTAGAGTCCCCTTCTACAATGAGCAGTTCTTC.

The V gene is TRBV3-1, the J gene TRBJ2-2; D remains unclear. This CDR3 comprises 17 residues. CDR1 LGHDT and CDR2 YNNKEL come from the germline V gene (reference sequence). DNA of the CDR3: TGTGTCAACAGCCGCACAACGCCGGGCAGTGGCACCGGGGAGCTGTTTTTT. Translated, it gives CVNSRTTPGSGTGELFF.

This chain connects TRBV11-3 to TRBJ2-4; 11 positions match TRBD2. CDR1 and CDR2 from the germline V gene are SGHNT and YENEEA. CDR3 size: 15 residues. V gave up 1 base and J gave up 8 bases; unmatched junction bases: 4. CDR3 sequence (DNA): TGTGCCAGCAGCTTAGTAGCGGGGGGGATGGACATTCAGTACTTC. It is translated as CASSLVAGGMDIQYF. Full variable domain (missing parts from reference TRBV11-3 and TRBJ2-4): EAGVVQSPRYKIIEKKQPVAFWCNPISGHNTLYWYLQNLGQGPELLIRYENEEAVDDSQLPKDRFSAERLKGVDSTLKIQPAELGDSAVYLCASSLVAGGMDIQYFGAGTRLSVL.

This clonotype was found many times. The J gene is TRBJ2-7, the V gene TRBV10-3; possibly TRBD1 for D (6 bases). The CDR3 has 15 residues. Germline lookup yields CDR1 ENHRY and CDR2 SYGVKD. V shed 10 bases and J shed 0 bases, with 19 bases lying between them. Here the CDR3 reads CATLRQESSSYEQYF. The CDR3 bases are TGTGCCACCCTCCGACAGGAATCTAGCTCCTACGAGCAGTACTTC.

The sample holds many counts of this clonotype. The V call is TRBV5-1, the J call TRBJ2-3; TRBD1 aligns across 8 bases. The CDR3 is 15 amino acids. Per germline, CDR1 SGHRS and CDR2 YFSETQ. V shed 4 bases, J shed 3 bases, and the junction held 7 bases outside the gene matches. CDR3 region: CASSQGQGLTDTQYF. CDR3 in DNA: TGCGCCAGCAGCCAAGGACAGGGTTTAACAGATACGCAGTATTTT.

This clonotype showed up many times. The V and J genes are TRBV24-1 and TRBJ2-1, with D possibly being TRBD2 (6 bases). Germline V lookup: CDR1 KGHDR, CDR2 SFDVKD. V was pared by 5 bases and J by 0 bases, with 10 bases between. The CDR3 totals 15 residues. The CDR3 DNA is TGTGCCACCAGTGTGGGGGGTAGCTCCTACAATGAGCAGTTCTTC. This sequence encodes CATSVGGSSYNEQFF.

This clonotype was counted many times. The gene calls are TRBV4-1 and TRBJ2-1, with TRBD2 identical over 9 bases. This CDR3 spans 16 amino acids. Trimming took 2 bases from V and 7 from J; bases not matched to a gene: 9. CDR1 MGHRA and CDR2 YSYEKL come from the germline V gene. DNA of the CDR3: TGCGCCAGCAGCCAATCTAGCGGGGTGGCCGGGAATGAGCAGTTCTTC. This gives the protein CASSQSSGVAGNEQFF.

Only a few counts were recorded for this clonotype. The rearrangement links TRBV7-9 to TRBJ2-2; D unclear. This CDR3 region has 15 residues. V shed 3 bases and J shed 4 bases, with 12 bases lying between them. CDR1 SEHNR and CDR2 FQNEAQ come from the germline V gene (reference sequence). The CDR3 bases are TGTGCCAGCAGCTTGCGAGCCTGGGGCACCGGGGAGCTGTTTTTT. It is translated as CASSLRAWGTGELFF. The full variable domain, completed using reference TRBV7-9 and TRBJ2-2, is DTGVSQNPRHKITKRGQNVTFRCDPISEHNRLYWYRQTLGQGPEFLTYFQNEAQLEKSRLLSDRFSAERPKGSFSTLEIQRTEQGDSAMYLCASSLRAWGTGELFFGEGSRLTVL.

Regarding this clonotype: One end of the junction varies from germline; a read error may be responsible. The CDR3, as DNA: TGTACCATCAGTGACACAGGGGGCTTGAGTGCGCAGTACTTC. Amino acid sequence: CTISDTGGLSAQYF. The chain has TRBV10-3 and TRBJ2-7; 9 bases are shared with TRBD1. CDR1 and CDR2 (germline): ENHRY, SYGVKD. The CDR3 extends over 14 amino acids.

This clonotype was seen ten or more times. The chain has TRBV4-2 and TRBJ2-7, with D perhaps matching TRBD1 or TRBD2 (6 bases each). Germline-derived CDR1 and CDR2 are LGHNA and YNFKEQ. V was cut by 9 bases and J by 6 bases, with 18 bases left in between. CDR3 size: 13 residues. The chain's CDR3 is CASRGDPATEQYF. CDR3 bases: TGTGCCAGTAGGGGGGACCCCGCCACCGAGCAGTACTTC.

The sample holds many counts of this clonotype. The genes are TRBV5-1 and TRBJ2-7; D gene unclear. CDR3 length: 11 amino acids. Looked up from germline, CDR1 is SGHRS and CDR2 is YFSETQ. Trimming took off 5 bases at V and 1 base at J, with 4 bases between the two ends. The CDR3 protein is CASRESYEQYF. The DNA for the CDR3 is TGCGCCAGCAGGGAGTCCTACGAGCAGTACTTC. Complete variable domain (other parts from reference TRBV5-1 and TRBJ2-7): KAGVTQTPRYLIKTRGQQVTLSCSPISGHRSVSWYQQTPGQGLQFLFEYFSETQRNKGNFPGRFSGRQFSNSRSEMNVSTLELGDSALYLCASRESYEQYFGPGTRLTVT.

This clonotype was counted ten times or more. The DNA of the CDR3 is TGCAGTGCTAGAGGCACCCACGATCAGCCCCAGCATTTT. Translation gives CSARGTHDQPQHF. V is TRBV20-1 and J is TRBJ1-5; D ambiguous. Germline CDR1 reads DFQATT; CDR2 reads SNEGSKA (reference sequence). V was trimmed by 1 base and J by 5 bases, leaving 9 bases between them. CDR3 length: 13 residues.

This clonotype appeared many times. The rearrangement links TRBV5-1 to TRBJ2-3; 8 bases map to TRBD2. The germline V gene has CDR1 SGHRS and CDR2 YFSETQ. With 6 bases clipped from V and 0 bases from J, the junction kept 9 bases outside the gene matches. The CDR3 is made up of 16 amino acids. The CDR3 here is CASTTRSGGSTDTQYF. DNA of the CDR3: TGCGCCAGCACCACAAGAAGCGGGGGAAGCACAGATACGCAGTATTTT.